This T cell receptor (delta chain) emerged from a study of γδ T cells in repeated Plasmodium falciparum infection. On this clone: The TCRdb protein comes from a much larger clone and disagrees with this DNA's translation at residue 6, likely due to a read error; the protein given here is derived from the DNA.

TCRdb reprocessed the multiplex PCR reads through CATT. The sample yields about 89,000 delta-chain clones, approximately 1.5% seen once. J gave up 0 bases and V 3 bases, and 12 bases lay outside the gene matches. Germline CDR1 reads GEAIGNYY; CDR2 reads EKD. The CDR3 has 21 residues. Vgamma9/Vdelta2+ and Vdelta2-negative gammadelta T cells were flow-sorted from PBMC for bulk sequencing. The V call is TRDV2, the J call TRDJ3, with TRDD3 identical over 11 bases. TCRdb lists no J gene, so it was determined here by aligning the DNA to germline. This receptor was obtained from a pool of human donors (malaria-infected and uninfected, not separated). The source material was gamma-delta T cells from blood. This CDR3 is CACDPALGDKESSWDTRQMFF. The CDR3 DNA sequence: TGTGCCTGTGACCCTGCACTGGGGGATAAGGAGAGCTCCTGGGACACCCGACAGATGTTTTTC.